These 27 T cell receptor beta chains originate from one sample sequenced in a study of vaccination and CD4 T cells after COVID-19. Which antigens these TCRs recognize remains unknown. Cultured CD4+ T cell DNA underwent sequencing with the Oncomine TCR Beta short-read assay. MiXCR, applied by TCRdb to the PCR reads, yields one record per CDR3 protein. The repertoire holds 9,000 to 15,000 distinct CDR3 sequences, with about 61% as singletons. This sample's treatment: roughly 10-day PBMC culture with coronavirus spike peptide pools or control peptides (ViraFEST assay). Sequenced input: CD4+ T cells from blood, cultured in vitro. All receptors come from a human donor who had recovered from COVID-19.

The genes are TRBV7-3 and TRBJ2-1; 9 positions match TRBD2. CDR1 and CDR2 from the germline V gene are SGHTA and FQGTGA. This CDR3 contains 15 residues. J was trimmed by 0 bases and V by 5 bases; bases with no gene match: 2. The CDR3 loop is CASSISGSSYNEQFF. In DNA form, the CDR3 reads TGTGCCAGCAGCATTAGCGGGAGCTCCTACAATGAGCAGTTCTTC.

The V gene is TRBV19, the J gene TRBJ2-2, with D possibly matching TRBD1 (6 bases). The V gene's germline CDR1 is LNHDA and CDR2 SQIVND (reference sequence). V was pared by 6 bases and J by 1 base, with 9 bases between. The CDR3 length is 14 residues. The CDR3 is CASRWTENTGELFF. The CDR3 DNA reads as TGTGCCAGTAGATGGACAGAGAACACCGGGGAGCTGTTTTTT.

The chain recombines TRBV7-3 with TRBJ2-3, with a weak D call TRBD2 (6 bases). Per germline, CDR1 SGHTA and CDR2 FQGTGA. The CDR3 has 14 residues. Deletions cut 3 bases from V and 6 bases from J, with 13 bases between. The CDR3 DNA is TGTGCCAGCAGCTTTGGGGGGACTGTTGATACGCAGTATTTT. Protein: CASSFGGTVDTQYF.

V is TRBV27 and J is TRBJ2-3; D not certain. This CDR3 comprises 15 residues. Between the trimmed V and J ends, which lost 5 bases and 6 bases, there was a span of 18 bases. Germline V gene sequence: CDR1 MNHEY, CDR2 SMNVEV (reference sequence). In DNA, the CDR3 is TGTGCCAGCAGTATGGTGGCGCACCCCACGGATACGCAGTATTTT. Its protein product is CASSMVAHPTDTQYF.

The chain has TRBV20-1 and TRBJ2-5, with D perhaps being TRBD1 or TRBD2 (6 bases each). The CDR3 has 15 amino acids. The germline V gene has CDR1 DFQATT and CDR2 SNEGSKA (reference sequence). V lost 5 bases and J 1 base, leaving 17 bases between the germline ends. CDR3 DNA sequence: TGCAGTGCTGTTACAGGGACTGGGGGCCAAGAGACCCAGTACTTC. This codes for CSAVTGTGGQETQYF.

V is TRBV30 and J is TRBJ2-1, with D unresolved. The CDR3 contains 13 residues. V was shortened by 5 bases and J by 6 bases, with 14 bases between the two germline ends. Germline V CDR1 and CDR2: GTSNPN, SVGIG (reference sequence). CDR3 in amino acids: CAWGWTSLNEQFF. The CDR3 DNA reads as TGTGCCTGGGGGTGGACCAGTCTCAATGAGCAGTTCTTC.

This chain uses TRBV20-1 with TRBJ2-5; maybe TRBD2 (5 bases). V dropped 3 bases and J dropped 5 bases, with 16 bases sitting between them. The CDR3 loop spans 14 amino acids. Germline CDR1 reads DFQATT; CDR2 reads SNEGSKA (reference sequence). The CDR3 loop reads CSASHGNEGETQYF. CDR3 in DNA: TGCAGTGCTAGTCACGGCAACGAGGGCGAGACCCAGTACTTC.

This clonotype was counted a few times. This sequence joins TRBV20-1 and TRBJ2-1; 10 positions agree with TRBD2. The germline V gene has CDR1 DFQATT and CDR2 SNEGSKA (reference sequence). Losses at the gene ends were 5 bases for V and 3 bases for J; bases not matched to a gene: 10. This CDR3 contains 16 residues. The CDR3: CSAPFQLAGDYNEQFF. The CDR3 DNA follows: TGCAGTGCTCCCTTCCAGCTAGCGGGGGACTACAATGAGCAGTTCTTC.

This chain links TRBV15 with TRBJ2-3, with 7 bases fitting TRBD1. From germline, CDR1 is LNHNV and CDR2 YYDKDF (reference sequence). The CDR3 is 16 residues long. V trimming: 2 bases; J trimming: 2 bases; junction bases outside the gene matches: 7. The CDR3 is CATSRSTGTITDTQYF. The DNA for the CDR3 is TGTGCCACCAGCAGATCGACAGGGACAATCACAGATACGCAGTATTTT.

The chain combines TRBV19 with TRBJ1-6; D gene unclear. Trimming took off 4 bases at V and 7 bases at J, with 11 bases between the two ends. CDR3 size: 14 residues. Germline-derived CDR1 and CDR2 are LNHDA and SQIVND (reference sequence). The CDR3 loop is CASSRHSENSPLHF. Here the CDR3 DNA reads TGTGCCAGTAGTAGACACAGCGAGAATTCACCCCTCCACTTT.

The rearrangement links TRBV7-2 to TRBJ1-5; D possibly corresponds to TRBD1 (5 bases). The germline V gene has CDR1 SGHTA and CDR2 FQGNSA. The V gene lost 1 base and the J gene lost 4 bases, with 11 bases spanning the gap. The CDR3 extends over 15 amino acids. CDR3 bases: TGTGCCAGCAGCTTAGTAGGGGAGAAAAATCAGCCCCAGCATTTT. Translation: CASSLVGEKNQPQHF.

The V call is TRBV6-5, the J call TRBJ2-5; perhaps TRBD2 as D (5 bases). V lost 0 bases to trimming and J lost 2 bases, with 16 bases between them. This CDR3 is built from 17 residues. In germline, CDR1 is MNHEY, CDR2 SVGAGI. The CDR3 DNA is TGTGCCAGCAGTTACTCGAGAAGGGCGGGCGGTCAAGAGACCCAGTACTTC. Its translation: CASSYSRRAGGQETQYF.

CDR3 protein: CASRTGWQDSNEQFF. The CDR3 bases are TGTGCCAGTAGAACGGGATGGCAGGACTCTAATGAGCAGTTCTTC. This chain connects TRBV19 to TRBJ2-1; the D gene is possibly TRBD2 (5 bases). The CDR3 consists of 15 residues. Between the trimmed V and J ends, which lost 6 bases and 7 bases, there was a span of 19 bases. The germline V gene has CDR1 LNHDA and CDR2 SQIVND (reference sequence).

This clonotype appeared a few times. The chain has TRBV27 and TRBJ2-7, with D possibly matching TRBD2 (5 bases). Germline assignment: CDR1 MNHEY and CDR2 SMNVEV (reference sequence). The CDR3 totals 14 residues. V was pared by 5 bases and J by 4 bases, with 15 bases between. CDR3 DNA: TGTGCCAGCAGTGGGTGGCGAGGGCAATACGAGCAGTACTTC. Translated, it gives CASSGWRGQYEQYF.

This chain uses TRBV5-6 with TRBJ2-3; maybe TRBD1 (6 bases). This CDR3 spans 13 amino acids. The ends were cut back, 6 bases at V and 3 bases at J, with 11 bases in the middle. The germline CDR1 and CDR2 sequences are SGHDT and YYEEEE. DNA of the CDR3: TGTGCCAGCACCATTAGGGGGACAGATACGCAGTATTTT. Its protein is CASTIRGTDTQYF.

This clonotype was detected only a few times. The chain links TRBV20-1 to TRBJ2-1, with 12 bases lining up with TRBD2. The CDR3 is made up of 15 amino acids. With V trimmed by 7 bases and J by 8 bases, 12 bases remained unmatched. The germline gives CDR1 DFQATT, CDR2 SNEGSKA (reference sequence). In nucleotides, the CDR3 is TGCAGTGAACTTTTACTAGCGGGAGGTATCCATGAGCAGTTCTTC. Protein product: CSELLLAGGIHEQFF.

V and J are TRBV24-1 and TRBJ2-1, with TRBD2 identical over 7 bases. CDR1 and CDR2 (germline): KGHDR, SFDVKD. CDR3 length: 16 amino acids. The V segment lost 2 bases and the J segment 6 bases; nucleotides outside the gene matches: 9. The CDR3 loop reads CATSDYGAGVSNEQFF. DNA of the CDR3: TGTGCCACCAGTGATTACGGGGCGGGAGTCAGCAATGAGCAGTTCTTC.

The chain couples TRBV6-1 to TRBJ2-3; D is uncertain. This CDR3 has 12 amino acids. Germline CDR1 is MNHNS and CDR2 is SASEGT. The V end lost 4 bases, the J end lost 4 bases, and 6 bases lay between the germline ends. In nucleotides, the CDR3 is TGTGCCAGCAGTGCGAGCCCAGATACGCAGTATTTT. Amino acid sequence: CASSASPDTQYF.

The V and J genes are TRBV20-1 and TRBJ2-1, with TRBD2 matching over 12 bases. This CDR3 spans 16 amino acids. In germline, CDR1 is DFQATT, CDR2 SNEGSKA (reference sequence). J gave up 3 bases and V 6 bases, and 9 bases lay outside the gene matches. CDR3 DNA sequence: TGCAGTGCAACTGACGGGACTAGCGGGCTCTACAATGAGCAGTTCTTC. Translation gives CSATDGTSGLYNEQFF.

The chain combines TRBV6-1 with TRBJ1-2; D remains ambiguous. CDR1 and CDR2 from the germline V gene are MNHNS and SASEGT. This CDR3 region has 12 residues. V was cut by 0 bases and J by 5 bases, with 4 bases left in between. CDR3 DNA sequence: TGTGCCAGCAGTGAAGCCGGTTATGGCTACACCTTC. Protein sequence: CASSEAGYGYTF.

V and J are TRBV6-2 or TRBV6-3 and TRBJ2-1; 8 bases agree with TRBD2. This CDR3 has 15 amino acids. The germline V gene has CDR1 MNHEY and CDR2 SVGEGT. The junction had 10 bases not matched to a gene; V was cut back by 6 bases and J by 6 bases. CDR3 nucleotide sequence: TGTGCCAGCAGCCATGAGATAGCGGGATCCAATGAGCAGTTCTTC. This sequence encodes CASSHEIAGSNEQFF.

This clonotype was seen only a few times. The chain combines TRBV20-1 with TRBJ1-1; D remains ambiguous. Germline V gene lookup returns CDR1 DFQATT and CDR2 SNEGSKA (reference sequence). V lost 4 bases and J 12 bases, leaving 18 bases between the germline ends. The length of the CDR3 is 12 residues. As DNA, the CDR3 is TGCAGTGCTAAAGTCCTACTAGATGATACTTTCTTT. Translating gives CSAKVLLDDTFF.

The rearrangement joins TRBV20-1 to TRBJ1-2; D is unresolved. Deletions cut 4 bases from V and 2 bases from J, with 8 bases between. Germline-derived CDR1 and CDR2 are DFQATT and SNEGSKA (reference sequence). The CDR3 length is 12 residues. CDR3 nucleotide sequence: TGCAGTGCTACCGACAAGAACTATGGCTACACCTTC. As protein: CSATDKNYGYTF.

The rearrangement uses TRBV18 and TRBJ1-1; D gene ambiguous. The V end lost 3 bases, the J end lost 10 bases, and 15 bases lay between the germline ends. The V gene's germline CDR1 is KGHSH and CDR2 LQKENI. The CDR3 length is 13 residues. The CDR3 loop reads CASSPGPTVGAFF. CDR3 in DNA: TGTGCCAGCTCACCTGGCCCAACAGTTGGAGCTTTCTTT.

This clonotype was seen a few times. The genes are TRBV27 and TRBJ2-2, with D possibly being TRBD2 (5 bases). The V and J ends lost 2 bases and 0 bases respectively, with 7 bases between them. Germline lookup yields CDR1 MNHEY and CDR2 SMNVEV (reference sequence). The CDR3 contains 15 residues. The CDR3 nucleotides are TGTGCCAGCAGTTTAGGGAGTGCGAACACCGGGGAGCTGTTTTTT. Translated: CASSLGSANTGELFF.

The rearrangement links TRBV28 to TRBJ1-2; unclear D gene. Germline CDR1 reads MDHEN; CDR2 reads SYDVKM. The CDR3 loop spans 13 amino acids. Trimming took off 10 bases at V and 8 bases at J, with 20 bases between the two ends. This CDR3 reads CAITENWALGYTF. Here the CDR3 DNA reads TGTGCCATCACCGAGAACTGGGCTTTGGGCTACACCTTC.

V gene TRBV11-2 combines with J gene TRBJ2-2, with D perhaps matching TRBD1 (6 bases). Germline CDR1 and CDR2: SGHAT and FQNNGV. The CDR3 runs to 16 residues. With 5 bases removed from V and 1 base from J, the gap between germline ends came to 14 bases. CDR3 residues: CASSPPGQMNTGELFF. In DNA, the CDR3 is TGTGCCAGCAGCCCCCCGGGACAAATGAACACCGGGGAGCTGTTTTTT. The full variable domain, in which reference TRBV11-2 and TRBJ2-2 provide the parts outside the CDR3, is EAGVAQSPRYKIIEKRQSVAFWCNPISGHATLYWYQQILGQGPKLLIQFQNNGVVDDSQLPKDRFSAERLKGVDSTLKIQPAKLEDSAVYLCASSPPGQMNTGELFFGEGSRLTVL.